The clone carrying this TCR beta chain was detected many times. The data belong to a study of T cells in Graves' hyperthyroidism and ophthalmopathy. From RNA transcripts, TCR beta CDR3 regions were amplified. The study used the HTBI primer set for a first-round RT-PCR of the TCR CDR3. TCRdb reanalysed the multiplex PCR reads using MiXCR and keeps one entry per CDR3 protein. Among some 580,000 distinct CDR3 sequences listed, roughly 15% were seen once. The CDR3 is made up of 15 amino acids. CDR1 and CDR2 (germline): SNHLY, FYNNEI. With 6 bases removed from V and 5 bases from J, the gap between germline ends came to 18 bases. It was 8.5 to 10 ml of fresh peripheral blood that supplied the PBMCs.

Sequencing was carried out using blood. The chain employs TRBV2 and TRBJ2-3; tentatively, D is TRBD2 (6 bases). The clonotype comes from a middle-aged woman with Graves' ophthalmopathy. CDR3 nucleotide sequence: TGTGCCAGCAGAGATGCGGGGACCTTGGGAGATACGCAGTATTTT. It yields the protein CASRDAGTLGDTQYF.